A selection of T cell receptor beta chains follows, all from one sample in a study of T cell repertoires in cytomegalovirus infection. TCRdb ran MiXCR on the reads and lists one entry per CDR3 protein. The profile shows around 260,000 distinct CDR3 sequences, under 30% of them singletons. Specimen: PBMCs. The receptor source for this set is a human donor in good health (CMV status not recorded). Some clones in this sample may be carry-over from other donors' samples. Both conserved end residues are part of each CDR3. D genes are given only for firm matches. Where a row states a size, it is once, few, many or the class of an expanded clone; other rows omit it.

CDR3 length: 16; clone size: many; D gene: NA; J gene: TRBJ1-4; V gene: TRBV12-3/TRBV12-4; CDR3 DNA: TGTGCCAGCCGCACGTGGGATCAGGGGTCGGATAAAAAACTGTTTTTT; CDR3 protein: CASRTWDQGSDKKLFF
CDR3 length: 13; clone size: many; D gene: NA; J gene: TRBJ2-7; V gene: TRBV7-8; CDR3 DNA: TGTGCCAGCAGCCCATCGGACAGTTACGAGCAGTACTTC; CDR3 protein: CASSPSDSYEQYF
CDR3 length: 15; clone size: many; D gene: TRBD2; J gene: TRBJ2-1; V gene: TRBV7-2; CDR3 DNA: TGTGCCAGCAGCTTAGAAAGGCTAGCGGGTAATGAGCAGTTCTTC; CDR3 protein: CASSLERLAGNEQFF
CDR3 length: 16; clone size: NA; D gene: TRBD2; J gene: TRBJ2-4; V gene: TRBV6-6; CDR3 DNA: TGTGCCAGCAGTTTGACTAGCGGGAGAGCCAAAAACATTCAGTACTTC; CDR3 protein: CASSLTSGRAKNIQYF
CDR3 length: 14; clone size: many; D gene: NA; J gene: TRBJ2-7; V gene: TRBV7-2; CDR3 DNA: TGTGCCAGCAGCTCCAGGGGTGGGAACTACGAGCAGTACTTC; CDR3 protein: CASSSRGGNYEQYF
CDR3 length: 14; clone size: few; D gene: TRBD1; J gene: TRBJ2-7; V gene: TRBV7-2; CDR3 DNA: TGTGCCAGCAGCTACGACAGGGGGCACTACGAGCAGTACTTC; CDR3 protein: CASSYDRGHYEQYF
CDR3 length: 16; clone size: few; D gene: TRBD1; J gene: TRBJ2-3; V gene: TRBV5-1; CDR3 DNA: TGCGCCAGCAGCCAAACGGGACAGGGGATATCAGATACGCAGTATTTT; CDR3 protein: CASSQTGQGISDTQYF
CDR3 length: 14; clone size: NA; D gene: NA; J gene: TRBJ2-3; V gene: TRBV11-2; CDR3 DNA: TGTGCCAGCAGTCTCAGGTTAAGCACAGATACGCAGTATTTT; CDR3 protein: CASSLRLSTDTQYF
CDR3 length: 16; clone size: many; D gene: TRBD2; J gene: TRBJ2-2; V gene: TRBV7-2; CDR3 DNA: TGTGCCAGCAGCTTTTTAGCGGGAGGACTAACCGGGGAGCTGTTTTTT; CDR3 protein: CASSFLAGGLTGELFF
CDR3 length: 18; clone size: many; D gene: TRBD1; J gene: TRBJ2-2; V gene: TRBV28; CDR3 DNA: TGTGCCAGCAGTTTATGGGACAGGACGCTCGCGGTCACCGGGGAGCTGTTTTTT; CDR3 protein: CASSLWDRTLAVTGELFF
CDR3 length: 15; clone size: many; D gene: TRBD2; J gene: TRBJ2-1; V gene: TRBV6-5; CDR3 DNA: TGTGCCAGCAGGGGACTAGCGGGGGGACCTAATGAGCAGTTCTTC; CDR3 protein: CASRGLAGGPNEQFF
CDR3 length: 15; clone size: few; D gene: NA; J gene: TRBJ1-3; V gene: TRBV18; CDR3 DNA: TGTGCCAGCTCAACTCGGGACATCGCAGGGAACACCATATATTTT; CDR3 protein: CASSTRDIAGNTIYF
CDR3 length: 15; clone size: few; D gene: TRBD2; J gene: TRBJ2-2; V gene: TRBV6-2/TRBV6-3; CDR3 DNA: TGTGCCAGCAGGCGCACCCGGACTAGCCCCGGGGAGCTGTTTTTT; CDR3 protein: CASRRTRTSPGELFF